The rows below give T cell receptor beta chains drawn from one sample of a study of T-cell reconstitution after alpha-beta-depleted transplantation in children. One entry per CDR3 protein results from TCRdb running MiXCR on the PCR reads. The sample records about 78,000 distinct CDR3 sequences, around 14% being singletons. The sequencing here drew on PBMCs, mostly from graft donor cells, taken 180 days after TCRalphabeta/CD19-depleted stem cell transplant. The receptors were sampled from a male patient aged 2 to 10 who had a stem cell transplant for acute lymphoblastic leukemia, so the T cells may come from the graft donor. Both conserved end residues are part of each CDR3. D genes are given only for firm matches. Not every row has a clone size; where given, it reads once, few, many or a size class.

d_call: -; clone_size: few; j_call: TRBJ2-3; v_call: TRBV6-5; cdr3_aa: CASSYSGGRSPTDTQYF; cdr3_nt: TGTGCCAGCAGTTACTCAGGGGGGCGGTCTCCCACAGATACGCAGTATTTT
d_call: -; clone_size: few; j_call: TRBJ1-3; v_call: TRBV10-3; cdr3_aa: CAISESNRGNTIYF; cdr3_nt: TGTGCCATCAGTGAGTCGAATCGAGGAAACACCATATATTTT
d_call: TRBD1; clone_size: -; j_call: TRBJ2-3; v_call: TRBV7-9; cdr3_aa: CASSPGDRVADTQYF; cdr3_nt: TGTGCCAGCAGCCCCGGGGACAGGGTGGCAGATACGCAGTATTTT
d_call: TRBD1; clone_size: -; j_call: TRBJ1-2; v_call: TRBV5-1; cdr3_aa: CASSLSPRSGGTNYGYTF; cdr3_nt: TGCGCCAGCAGCTTGAGCCCACGCTCAGGGGGCACTAACTATGGCTACACCTTC
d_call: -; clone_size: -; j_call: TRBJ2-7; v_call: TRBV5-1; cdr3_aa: CASSLEFHEAYEQYF; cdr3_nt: TGCGCCAGCAGCTTGGAATTTCACGAGGCCTACGAGCAGTACTTC
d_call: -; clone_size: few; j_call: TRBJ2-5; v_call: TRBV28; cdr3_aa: CATRRGGGTQYF; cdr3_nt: TGTGCCACTCGGAGGGGGGGAGGGACCCAGTACTTC
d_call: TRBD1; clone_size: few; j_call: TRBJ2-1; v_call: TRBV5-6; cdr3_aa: CASSSGTGAYNEQFF; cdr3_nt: TGTGCCAGCAGCTCCGGGACAGGGGCCTACAATGAGCAGTTCTTC
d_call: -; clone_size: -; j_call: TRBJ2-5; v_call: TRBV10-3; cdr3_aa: CAISAHRYEETQYF; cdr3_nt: TGTGCCATCAGTGCCCACAGGTATGAGGAGACCCAGTACTTC
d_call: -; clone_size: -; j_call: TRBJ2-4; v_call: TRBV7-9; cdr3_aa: CASSPRYDIQYF; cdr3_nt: TGTGCCAGCAGCCCCCGTTATGACATTCAGTACTTC
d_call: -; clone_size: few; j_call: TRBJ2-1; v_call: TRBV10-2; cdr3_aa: CASSEGRPSYNEQFF; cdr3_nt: TGCGCCAGCAGTGAGGGGAGGCCCTCCTACAATGAGCAGTTCTTC
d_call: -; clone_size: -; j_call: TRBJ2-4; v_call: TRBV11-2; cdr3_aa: CASSLEYVPQRQRNIQYF; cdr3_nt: TGTGCCAGCAGCTTAGAATACGTTCCCCAGCGGCAACGAAACATTCAGTACTTC
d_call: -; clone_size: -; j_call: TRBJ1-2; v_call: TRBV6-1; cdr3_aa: CASSQRQSSNYGYTF; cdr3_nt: TGTGCCAGCAGTCAGAGACAGAGCTCTAACTATGGCTACACCTTC
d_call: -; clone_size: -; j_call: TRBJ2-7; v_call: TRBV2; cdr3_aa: CASLRGVDSATYEQYF; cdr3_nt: TGTGCCAGCCTCCGGGGGGTGGACAGTGCAACCTACGAGCAGTACTTC
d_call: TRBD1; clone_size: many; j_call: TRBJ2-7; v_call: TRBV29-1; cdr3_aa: CSVELTGTGASYEQYF; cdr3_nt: TGCAGCGTTGAGTTGACCGGGACAGGGGCCTCTTACGAGCAGTACTTC
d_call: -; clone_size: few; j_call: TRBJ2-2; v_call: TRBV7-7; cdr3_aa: CASSLGWLSGELFF; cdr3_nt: TGTGCCAGCAGCTTGGGGTGGCTCTCCGGGGAGCTGTTTTTT
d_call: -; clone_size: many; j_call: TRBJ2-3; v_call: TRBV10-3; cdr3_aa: CAIDSGRRTDTQYF; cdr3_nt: TGTGCCATCGACTCGGGCCGTCGCACAGATACGCAGTATTTT
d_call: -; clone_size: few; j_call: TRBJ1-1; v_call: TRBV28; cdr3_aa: CASSPDPWTEAFF; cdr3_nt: TGTGCCAGCAGCCCCGACCCATGGACTGAAGCTTTCTTT
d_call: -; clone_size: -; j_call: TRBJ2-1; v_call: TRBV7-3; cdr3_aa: CASSYRGGSYNEQFF; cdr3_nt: TGTGCCAGCAGCTACCGGGGCGGATCCTACAATGAGCAGTTCTTC
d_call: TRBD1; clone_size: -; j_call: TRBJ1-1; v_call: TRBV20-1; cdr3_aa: CSARDRLNTEAFF; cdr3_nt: TGCAGTGCTAGGGACAGGTTGAACACTGAAGCTTTCTTT
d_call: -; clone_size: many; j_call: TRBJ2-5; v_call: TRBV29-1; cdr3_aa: CSVVRGKETQYF; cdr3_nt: TGCAGCGTAGTACGGGGTAAAGAGACCCAGTACTTC
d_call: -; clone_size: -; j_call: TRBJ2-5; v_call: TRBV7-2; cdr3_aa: CATSPDRETQYF; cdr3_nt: TGTGCCACCAGCCCCGACAGAGAGACCCAGTACTTC
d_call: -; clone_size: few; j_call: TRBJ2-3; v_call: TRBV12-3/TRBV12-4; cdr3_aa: CASREDTQYF; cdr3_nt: TGTGCCAGCAGAGAGGATACGCAGTATTTT
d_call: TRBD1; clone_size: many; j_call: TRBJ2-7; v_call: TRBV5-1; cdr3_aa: CASKAQGVNYEQYF; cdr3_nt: TGCGCCAGCAAGGCCCAGGGGGTAAACTACGAGCAGTACTTC
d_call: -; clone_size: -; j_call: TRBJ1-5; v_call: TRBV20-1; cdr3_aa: CSARDLRRAGGNQPQHF; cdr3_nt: TGCAGTGCTAGAGATCTGAGGAGGGCAGGGGGCAATCAGCCCCAGCATTTT
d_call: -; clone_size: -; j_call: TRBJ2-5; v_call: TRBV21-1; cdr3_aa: CASCRGCVCETQYF; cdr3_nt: TGTGCCAGCTGTAGAGGCTGCGTTTGCGAGACCCAGTACTTC
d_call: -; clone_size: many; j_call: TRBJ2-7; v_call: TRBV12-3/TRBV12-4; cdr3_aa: CASSLYHEQYF; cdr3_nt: TGTGCCAGCAGTCTTTACCACGAGCAGTACTTC
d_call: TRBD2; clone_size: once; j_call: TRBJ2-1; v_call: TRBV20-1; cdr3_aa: CSARDPSGFLAGGHNEQFF; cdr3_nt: TGCAGTGCTAGAGACCCAAGTGGGTTTCTAGCGGGGGGCCATAATGAGCAGTTCTTC
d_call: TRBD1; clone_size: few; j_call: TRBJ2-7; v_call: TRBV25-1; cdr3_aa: CASSAPGQIYEQYF; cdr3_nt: TGTGCCAGCAGTGCCCCGGGACAGATCTACGAGCAGTACTTC
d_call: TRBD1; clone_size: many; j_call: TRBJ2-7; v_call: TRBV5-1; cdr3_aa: CASSSRDRGTYEQYF; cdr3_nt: TGCGCCAGCAGTTCCCGGGACAGGGGTACCTACGAGCAGTACTTC
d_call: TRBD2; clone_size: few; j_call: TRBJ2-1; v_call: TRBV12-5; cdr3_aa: CASGSGLSGRNEQFF; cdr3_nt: TGTGCTAGTGGTTCCGGACTTAGCGGGAGAAATGAGCAGTTCTTC
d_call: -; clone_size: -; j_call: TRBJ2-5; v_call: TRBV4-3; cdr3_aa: CASSQDGGTENQYF; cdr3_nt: TGCGCCAGCAGCCAAGATGGGGGAACGGAGAACCAGTACTTC
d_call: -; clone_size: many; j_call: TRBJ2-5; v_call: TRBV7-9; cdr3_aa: CASGRAETQYF; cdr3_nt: TGTGCCTCGGGGCGGGCGGAGACCCAGTACTTC
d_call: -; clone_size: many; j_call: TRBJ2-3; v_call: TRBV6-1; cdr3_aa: CASRHERTDTQYF; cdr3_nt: TGTGCCAGCAGACACGAGCGCACAGATACGCAGTATTTT
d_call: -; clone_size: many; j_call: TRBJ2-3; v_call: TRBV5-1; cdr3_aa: CASSLDSPFTDTQYF; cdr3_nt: TGCGCCAGCAGCTTGGACAGCCCCTTCACAGATACGCAGTATTTT
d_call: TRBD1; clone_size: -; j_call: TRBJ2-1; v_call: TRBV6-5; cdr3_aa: CASSFTGGEYNEQFF; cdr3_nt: TGTGCCAGCAGTTTCACAGGGGGCGAGTACAATGAGCAGTTCTTC
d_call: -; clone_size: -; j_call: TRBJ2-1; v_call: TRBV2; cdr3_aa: CASSSLPGGFF; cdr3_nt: TGTGCCAGCAGTTCCCTCCCCGGGGGGTTCTTC
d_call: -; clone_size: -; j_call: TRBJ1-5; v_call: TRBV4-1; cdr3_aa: CASSQEWALNQPQHF; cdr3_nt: TGCGCCAGCAGCCAAGAATGGGCGCTAAATCAGCCCCAGCATTTT